This T cell receptor (beta chain) was sequenced for a study of CD4 T cells in relation to SARS-CoV-2 and coronaviruses. Unexposed donor CD4+ T cells date from about 2010-2019, before the COVID-19 pandemic. The cells were cultured for about ten days before CD4+ T cells were isolated. Unexposed-donor CD4+ T cells were probed with SARS-CoV-2 S/N and four cold-coronavirus spikes, cells permitting. V was pared by 0 bases and J by 15 bases, with 14 bases between. The CDR3 is 12 residues long. Germline loops: CDR1 GTSNPN, CDR2 SVGIG (reference sequence). A word on this clone: What it recognizes is unknown.

Method: immunoSEQ multiplex PCR; TCRdb's copy keeps in-frame clones and lacks some. Here the sample spans 10,000 to 15,000 clones, 78% being singletons. Sequenced: CD4+ T cells from PBMCs, cultured in vitro. This sequence joins TRBV30 and TRBJ1-4; possible D gene TRBD1, 6 bases. The source is a human donor in good health. CDR3 DNA: TGTGCCTGGAGTGTAAGAGGGACAAAGGTGTTTTTT. Its translation is CAWSVRGTKVFF.